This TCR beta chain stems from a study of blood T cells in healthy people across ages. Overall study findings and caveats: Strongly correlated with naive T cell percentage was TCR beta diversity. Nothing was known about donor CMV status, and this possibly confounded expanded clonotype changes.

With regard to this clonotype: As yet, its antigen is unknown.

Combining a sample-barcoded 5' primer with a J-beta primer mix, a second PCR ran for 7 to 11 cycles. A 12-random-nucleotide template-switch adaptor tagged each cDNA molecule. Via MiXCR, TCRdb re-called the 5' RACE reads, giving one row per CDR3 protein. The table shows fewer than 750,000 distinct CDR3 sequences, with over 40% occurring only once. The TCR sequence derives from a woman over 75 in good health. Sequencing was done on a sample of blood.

In DNA, the CDR3 is TGTGCCAGCAGCCCCTGGGACAGGGGATTGAACACTGAAGCTTTCTTT. Translated: CASSPWDRGLNTEAFF. This chain uses TRBV3-1 with TRBJ1-1; TRBD1 matches at 10 bases. The CDR3 contains 16 residues. CDR1 and CDR2 (germline): LGHDT, YNNKEL (reference sequence). Trimming removed 4 bases from V and 0 bases from J; junction bases left unmatched: 5.